The source of this TCR beta chain is a study of vaccination and CD4 T cells after COVID-19. Sequencing of the DNA from cultured CD4+ T cells was carried out with the Oncomine TCR Beta short-read assay. Using its own MiXCR run on the PCR reads, TCRdb lists one record per CDR3 protein. The sample holds 11,000 to 15,000 distinct CDR3 sequences, around two fifths seen once. Treatment noted: 10-day PBMC culture with coronavirus spike peptide pools or control peptides (ViraFEST assay). Concerning this clonotype itself: Its antigen is undetermined.

Germline V gene data show CDR1 as MNHNS and CDR2 as SASEGT. The CDR3 extends over 14 amino acids. Trimming at V came to 6 bases and at J to 5 bases, leaving 7 bases not matched to a gene. The sequence derives from a human donor with COVID-19. Sequencing used cultured CD4+ T cells from blood. The gene calls are TRBV6-1 and TRBJ2-5, with 9 bases matching TRBD2. CDR3 in DNA: TGTGCCAGCAGAGCCCCCACTAGCGGGGAGACCCAGTACTTC. Translating it yields CASRAPTSGETQYF.